There are many counts of the clone carrying this T cell receptor (beta chain). The data were taken from a study of T-cell reconstitution after alpha-beta-depleted transplantation in children. During its preparation, the TCRbeta library received unique molecular identifiers. TCRdb called the PCR reads again in MiXCR, with one record for every CDR3 protein. The data contain hundreds of thousands of distinct CDR3 sequences, around 12% of them singletons. This CDR3 is 15 amino acids long. V lost 0 bases, J lost 7 bases, and 5 bases stayed unmatched. The germline gives CDR1 SGHRS, CDR2 YFSETQ. The chain is built from TRBV5-1 and TRBJ1-5, with 9 nucleotides matching TRBD1. The sample in question was PBMCs from the stem cell graft donor, obtained from the stem cell graft. This TCR was recovered from a human donor who donated a stem cell graft to a child with acute lymphoblastic leukemia. The DNA for the CDR3 is TGCGCCAGCAGCTTGGCGGGACAGGGAGGACAGCCCCAGCATTTT. Amino acid sequence: CASSLAGQGGQPQHF.